These 26 T cell receptor beta chains originate from one sample sequenced in a study of T cells in Graves' hyperthyroidism and ophthalmopathy. RNA transcripts provided the source from which TCR beta CDR3 regions were amplified. The TCR CDR3 first-round RT-PCR relied on the HTBI primer set. TCRdb passed the multiplex PCR reads through MiXCR, listing each CDR3 protein once. The table lists roughly 570,000 distinct CDR3 sequences, approximately 44% of them singletons. The specimen sequenced was peripheral blood or thyroid tissue (not recorded which). These receptors were taken from an adult woman with Graves' disease, either hyperthyroidism or ophthalmopathy (not recorded which).

The chain is built from TRBV27 and TRBJ2-7; the match to TRBD2 covers 12 bases. Trimming at V came to 5 bases and at J to 2 bases, leaving 10 bases not matched to a gene. The germline gives CDR1 MNHEY, CDR2 SMNVEV (reference sequence). This CDR3 comprises 17 residues. CDR3 amino acids: CASSTTGLAGVTYEQYF. In DNA form, the CDR3 reads TGTGCCAGCAGTACGACGGGACTAGCGGGCGTTACCTACGAGCAGTACTTC.

About this clonotype: One end of the junction fails to match germline, which may point to a read error. The chain couples TRBV27 to TRBJ2-7, with TRBD1 matching over 7 bases. Germline V gene sequence: CDR1 MNHEY, CDR2 SMNVEV (reference sequence). This CDR3 contains 14 residues. CDR3: CASSPGTAPYEQYF. The CDR3 bases are TGTGCCAGCAGTCCCGGGACAGCCCCCTACGAGCAATACTTC.

About this clonotype: A much larger clone differs from this one at a single base, so this may be a read error. The rearrangement links TRBV11-2 to TRBJ2-5, with a tentative D call TRBD1 (6 bases). V lost 0 bases and J lost 5, with 19 bases in between. Germline lookup yields CDR1 SGHAT and CDR2 FQNNGV. The CDR3 is 17 amino acids. The CDR3 DNA reads as TGTGCCAGCAGCTTAGAGACCGGGACAACTTATGGGGAGACCCAGTACTTC. Translated, it gives CASSLETGTTYGETQYF.

This clonotype was found a few times. This rearrangement joins TRBV10-3 to TRBJ2-1; 9 nucleotides match TRBD2. Germline CDR1 and CDR2: ENHRY and SYGVKD. The J segment lost 6 bases and the V segment lost 4 bases, leaving 1 base of the junction unmatched. CDR3 size: 13 residues. CDR3 amino acids: CAISALAGNEQFF. CDR3 bases: TGTGCCATCAGTGCACTAGCGGGCAATGAGCAGTTCTTC.

The chain couples TRBV7-2 to TRBJ1-5; TRBD1 agrees at 12 bases. The CDR3 runs to 16 residues. Trimming at V came to 3 bases and at J to 4 bases, leaving 4 bases not matched to a gene. Germline V gene lookup returns CDR1 SGHTA and CDR2 FQGNSA. The CDR3: CASSLGTGGTNQPQHF. In DNA, the CDR3 is TGTGCCAGCAGCTTGGGGACAGGGGGCACGAATCAGCCCCAGCATTTT.

V usage is TRBV2 and J usage is TRBJ1-6, with D perhaps matching TRBD1 (5 bases). From germline, CDR1 is SNHLY and CDR2 FYNNEI. This CDR3 region has 16 residues. V lost 4 bases to trimming and J lost 7 bases, with 17 bases between them. CDR3: CASSGAGRGWNSPLHF. DNA for the CDR3: TGTGCCAGCAGTGGCGCGGGGCGGGGTTGGAATTCACCCCTCCACTTT.

This clonotype was seen a handful of times. The V gene is TRBV7-9, the J gene TRBJ1-2; D is unclear. The CDR3 contains 13 residues. Trimming took 5 bases from V and 4 from J, leaving 11 bases between them. Per germline, CDR1 SEHNR and CDR2 FQNEAQ (reference sequence). The CDR3 region is CASSNTVAYGYTF. The CDR3, as DNA: TGTGCCAGCAGCAATACAGTTGCCTATGGCTACACCTTC.

The chain uses TRBV13 and TRBJ2-5, with 9 bases fitting TRBD1. V shed 4 bases and J 2 bases; nucleotides not matched to a gene: 5. Per the germline V gene, CDR1 is PRHDT and CDR2 is FYEKMQ (reference sequence). This CDR3 spans 15 amino acids. Here the CDR3 DNA reads TGTGCCAGCAGCTGGGACAGGGTAGATCAAGAGACCCAGTACTTC. Its protein is CASSWDRVDQETQYF. Full variable domain (rest looked up from reference TRBV13 and TRBJ2-5): AAGVIQSPRHLIKEKRETATLKCYPIPRHDTVYWYQQGPGQDPQFLISFYEKMQSDKGSIPDRFSAQQFSDYHSELNMSSLELGDSALYFCASSWDRVDQETQYFGPGTRLLVL.

The chain employs TRBV2 and TRBJ2-2, with D uncertain. The germline V and J ends were trimmed by 7 bases and 9 bases, with 6 bases remaining between them. The CDR3 runs 10 residues. Germline loops: CDR1 SNHLY, CDR2 FYNNEI. The CDR3 DNA sequence: TGTGCCAGCACCCCTCGGGAGCTGTTTTTT. It is translated as CASTPRELFF.

A single count supports this clonotype. This rearrangement joins TRBV20-1 to TRBJ1-1; TRBD1 is a possible D gene (5 bases). The germline V and J ends were trimmed by 6 bases and 4 bases, with 18 bases remaining between them. The CDR3 is 14 residues long. The germline gives CDR1 DFQATT, CDR2 SNEGSKA (reference sequence). CDR3 coding DNA: TGCAGTGCGGATGGCAGGGAAGCCCTCACTGAAGCTTTCTTT. Translation gives CSADGREALTEAFF.

The chain links TRBV10-3 to TRBJ2-7, with a possible D match to TRBD1 (6 bases). The germline gives CDR1 ENHRY, CDR2 SYGVKD. There are 14 residues in the CDR3. V lost 9 bases to trimming and J lost 2 bases, with 17 bases between them. CDR3 bases: TGTGCCATAAGAAGGACAGCTAGTCCCTACGAGCAGTACTTC. This translates into CAIRRTASPYEQYF.

The chain uses TRBV7-3 and TRBJ1-2; tentative D call: TRBD1 (6 bases). There are 14 residues in the CDR3. The V and J ends lost 1 base and 4 bases respectively, with 10 bases between them. CDR1 is SGHTA and CDR2 is FQGTGA in the germline V gene. CDR3 sequence (DNA): TGTGCCAGCAGCTTAAGACAGGTTTTCTATGGCTACACCTTC. This gives the protein CASSLRQVFYGYTF. The variable domain in full, completed from reference TRBV7-3 and TRBJ1-2, reads GAGVSQTPSNKVTEKGKYVELRCDPISGHTALYWYRQSLGQGPEFLIYFQGTGAADDSGLPNDRFFAVRPEGSVSTLKIQRTERGDSAVYLCASSLRQVFYGYTFGSGTRLTVV.

This clonotype was detected many times. The genes are TRBV7-9 and TRBJ2-7, with unresolved D. Trimming cost V 6 bases and J 2 bases, with 17 bases left between them. CDR3 length: 15 amino acids. Germline V CDR1 and CDR2: SEHNR, FQNEAQ (reference sequence). In DNA form, the CDR3 reads TGTGCCAGCAGTGTTGAAGACTCAGTAACCTACGAGCAGTACTTC. This encodes CASSVEDSVTYEQYF.

On this clonotype: A read error may account for a junction end that differs from germline. The V and J genes are TRBV9 and TRBJ2-7; D is possibly TRBD1 or TRBD2 (5 bases each). This CDR3 spans 13 amino acids. CDR1 is SGDLS and CDR2 is YYNGEE in the germline V gene. DNA for the CDR3: TGTGCCAGCAGTTTATGGGGCACCGGGGAGCTGTACTTC. Encoded protein: CASSLWGTGELYF.

This clonotype occurred a few times. V usage is TRBV15 and J usage is TRBJ1-1, with D possibly being TRBD1 (5 bases). Germline V gene lookup returns CDR1 LNHNV and CDR2 YYDKDF (reference sequence). The CDR3 covers 14 residues. V gave up 11 bases and J gave up 4 bases, with 20 bases separating them. The CDR3 region is CASTRGRRSTEAFF. CDR3 nucleotides: TGTGCCTCGACGAGGGGACGTCGGAGCACTGAAGCTTTCTTT.

At least ten counts were recorded for this clonotype. This sequence joins TRBV11-2 and TRBJ1-2; D uncertain. The germline V gene has CDR1 SGHAT and CDR2 FQNNGV. The CDR3 totals 15 residues. V lost 5 bases and J lost 7, with 20 bases in between. The CDR3 loop reads CASSTWRSRAFGYTF. CDR3 nucleotides: TGTGCCAGCAGCACCTGGCGGAGTAGGGCCTTTGGCTACACCTTC.

The table lists this clonotype with many counts. The chain employs TRBV6-5 and TRBJ1-5; a weak D match, TRBD1 (6 bases). Germline CDR1 MNHEY, CDR2 SVGAGI. V was cut by 5 bases and J by 3 bases, with 14 bases left in between. This CDR3 contains 15 residues. In DNA form, the CDR3 reads TGTGCCAGCAGTCCAACAGGGTTAGACAATCAGCCCCAGCATTTT. Encoded protein: CASSPTGLDNQPQHF.

This clonotype was seen repeatedly, ten times or more. The CDR3 loop is CASSTTGGSETQYF. The CDR3, as DNA: TGCGCCAGCAGCACCACAGGGGGTTCGGAGACCCAGTACTTC. J is TRBJ2-5 and V is TRBV5-1, with TRBD1 matching 8 bases. V was pared by 4 bases and J by 5 bases, with 7 bases of the junction left unmatched. The germline CDR1 and CDR2 sequences are SGHRS and YFSETQ. The CDR3 runs 14 residues.

The chain uses TRBV2 and TRBJ2-7, with D possibly being TRBD2 (6 bases). This CDR3 has 15 residues. The V and J ends lost 8 bases and 2 bases respectively, with 19 bases between them. Germline-derived CDR1 and CDR2 are SNHLY and FYNNEI. CDR3 protein: CASVELSGGAYEQYF. Written as DNA, the CDR3 is TGTGCCAGCGTTGAGCTTAGCGGAGGGGCCTACGAGCAGTACTTC.

This chain uses TRBV29-1 with TRBJ2-5; D unclear. V lost 3 bases and J 5 bases, leaving 13 bases between the germline ends. Per the germline V gene, CDR1 is SQVTM and CDR2 is ANQGSEA. This CDR3 is built from 13 residues. The DNA of the CDR3 is TGCAGCGTTGAGGGCGGATTAGGGGAGACCCAGTACTTC. Its translation is CSVEGGLGETQYF.

Here the CDR3 DNA reads TGTGCCCTTGGGACCGGCCCGAAGGAGACCCAGTACTTC. It specifies CALGTGPKETQYF. The chain couples TRBV7-2 to TRBJ2-5; D is perhaps TRBD1 or TRBD2 (5 bases each). This CDR3 is built from 13 residues. The V gene lost 11 bases and the J gene lost 5 bases, with 18 bases spanning the gap. CDR1 and CDR2 from the germline V gene are SGHTA and FQGNSA.

This sequence joins TRBV2 and TRBJ1-2; D gene unclear. From germline, CDR1 is SNHLY and CDR2 FYNNEI. The CDR3 has 11 amino acids. The V end lost 10 bases, the J end lost 7 bases, and 13 bases lay between the germline ends. The CDR3 loop is CANRDPSGYTF. The CDR3 DNA sequence: TGTGCCAACCGGGATCCCTCTGGCTACACCTTC.

This clonotype was observed at least ten times. The V call is TRBV15, the J call TRBJ1-2, with a tentative D call TRBD1 (5 bases). The CDR3 is 13 residues long. V gave up 5 bases and J gave up 8 bases, with 15 bases separating them. Germline V gene lookup returns CDR1 LNHNV and CDR2 YYDKDF (reference sequence). The CDR3 bases are TGTGCCACCAGCCCGAGGGCGGGGACGGGCTACACCTTC. Its translation: CATSPRAGTGYTF.

This clonotype was seen ten or more times. The chain combines TRBV19 with TRBJ1-1, with D unresolved. The CDR3 length is 15 residues. V lost 1 base to trimming and J lost 4 bases, with 13 bases between them. Germline V lookup: CDR1 LNHDA, CDR2 SQIVND (reference sequence). The CDR3 region has the DNA TGTGCCAGTAGTATAGTGGAGGGTTTTGGCACTGAAGCTTTCTTT. Its protein product is CASSIVEGFGTEAFF.

This clonotype was recorded at least ten times. V gene TRBV6-5 combines with J gene TRBJ1-1; no clear D. Looked up from germline, CDR1 is MNHEY and CDR2 is SVGAGI. V was trimmed by 0 bases and J by 0 bases, leaving 2 bases between them. There are 13 residues in the CDR3. For the CDR3, the DNA is TGTGCCAGCAGTTACTCGATGAACACTGAAGCTTTCTTT. This codes for CASSYSMNTEAFF.

The table lists this clonotype with a few counts. V and J are TRBV3-1 and TRBJ1-4, with D unresolved. The germline gives CDR1 LGHDT, CDR2 YNNKEL (reference sequence). The ends were cut back, 3 bases at V and 7 bases at J, with 15 bases in the middle. The CDR3 totals 15 residues. The CDR3 region has the DNA TGTGCCAGCAGCCAGCGGGGAGGTAGAGTTGAAAAACTGTTTTTT. As protein: CASSQRGGRVEKLFF.